The clone carrying this T cell receptor (beta chain) appeared a few times. How the authors handled the data: From reference gene primer amplification, estimates of nucleated cell counts were derived. The table came from immunoSEQ multiplex PCR; TCRdb's copy has only in-frame clones and leaves some out. V and J calls and clone size are given by that table; D and trimming were obtained from the DNA. The data show some 140,000 clones, 79% seen once. Between the trimmed V and J ends, which lost 2 bases and 5 bases, there was a span of 13 bases. CDR1 LGHDT and CDR2 YNNKEL come from the germline V gene (reference sequence). The CDR3 runs to 14 residues. The data were obtained in a study of blood T cell repertoires in COVID-19. Overall study context: Samples came from the United States, Italy and Spain, spanning acute and convalescent COVID-19. From T cells, B-cell-depleted T cells, or PBMCs came the material, which was cDNA or gDNA.

This sequence originates from a man in his 60s with acute or convalescent COVID-19. The source material was peripheral blood. V is TRBV3-1 (or the pseudogene TRBV3-2) and J is TRBJ2-7, with D possibly matching TRBD2 (6 bases). CDR3 protein: CASSQREKNHEQYF. CDR3 DNA sequence: TGTGCCAGCAGCCAACGGGAGAAAAACCACGAGCAGTACTTC.